This T cell receptor beta chain stems from a study of read filtering for tumor transcriptome and immune sequencing. Study-wide background: TCR-mapped reads were about 3.5 to 11 million with IR-seq versus 85 to 1273 with RNA-seq.

This clonotype was counted many times. Molecular barcoded adaptors covering alpha/delta and beta/gamma chains were used on roughly 400 ng RNA. Each CDR3 protein is one row after TCRdb ran MiXCR on the reads. The sample shows about 130,000 distinct CDR3 sequences, 10% to 15% of them seen only once. The trim removed 0 bases at V and 7 bases at J, leaving 9 bases unmatched. CDR1 is SGHRS and CDR2 is YFSETQ in the germline V gene. The CDR3 totals 15 residues. The V and J genes are TRBV5-1 and TRBJ1-2, with 7 bases aligning to TRBD1. Sample: a population of CD138-negative cells sorted from bone marrow. The clonotype originates from a donor aged 40 or older with multiple myeloma. CDR3 in DNA: TGCGCCAGCAGCTTGGCTCTCCAGGGGGGTTCTGGCTACACCTTC. Amino acids: CASSLALQGGSGYTF.